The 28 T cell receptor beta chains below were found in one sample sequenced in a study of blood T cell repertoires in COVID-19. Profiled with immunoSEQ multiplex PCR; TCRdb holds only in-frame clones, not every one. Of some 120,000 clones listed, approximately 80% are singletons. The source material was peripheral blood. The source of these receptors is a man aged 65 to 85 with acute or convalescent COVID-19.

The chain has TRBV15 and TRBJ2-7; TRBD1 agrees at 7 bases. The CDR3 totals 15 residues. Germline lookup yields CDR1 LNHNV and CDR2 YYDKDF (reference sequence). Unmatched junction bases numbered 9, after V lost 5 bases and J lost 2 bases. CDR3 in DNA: TGTGCCACCAGCGGACTGACAGGGATCCCCTACGAGCAGTACTTC. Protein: CATSGLTGIPYEQYF.

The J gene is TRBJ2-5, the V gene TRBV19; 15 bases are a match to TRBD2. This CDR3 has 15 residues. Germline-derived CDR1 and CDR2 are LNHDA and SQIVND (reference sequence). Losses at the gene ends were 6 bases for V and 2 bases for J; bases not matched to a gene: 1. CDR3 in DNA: TGTGCCAGTAGGGGGACTAGCGGGGGGCAAGAGACCCAGTACTTC. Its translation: CASRGTSGGQETQYF.

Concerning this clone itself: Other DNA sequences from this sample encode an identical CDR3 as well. The CDR3 sequence is CASNRGTNEKLFF. CDR3 nucleotides: TGTGCCAGTAACAGGGGCACTAATGAAAAACTGTTTTTT. The chain combines TRBV19 with TRBJ1-4; 7 bases line up with TRBD1. CDR3 length: 13 amino acids. In germline, CDR1 is LNHDA, CDR2 SQIVND (reference sequence). J lost 2 bases, V lost 7 bases, and 1 base had no gene match.

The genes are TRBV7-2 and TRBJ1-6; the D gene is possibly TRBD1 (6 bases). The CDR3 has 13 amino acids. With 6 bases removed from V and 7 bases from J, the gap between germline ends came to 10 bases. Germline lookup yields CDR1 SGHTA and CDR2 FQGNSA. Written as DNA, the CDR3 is TGTGCCAGCAGTATACAGGGAAATTCACCCCTCCACTTT. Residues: CASSIQGNSPLHF.

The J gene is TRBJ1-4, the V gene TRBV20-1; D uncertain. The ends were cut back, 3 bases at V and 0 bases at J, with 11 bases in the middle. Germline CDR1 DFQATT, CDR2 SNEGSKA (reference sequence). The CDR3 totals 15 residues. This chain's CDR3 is CSASPRGSTNEKLFF. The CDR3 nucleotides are TGCAGTGCTAGTCCCCGGGGATCAACTAATGAAAAACTGTTTTTT.

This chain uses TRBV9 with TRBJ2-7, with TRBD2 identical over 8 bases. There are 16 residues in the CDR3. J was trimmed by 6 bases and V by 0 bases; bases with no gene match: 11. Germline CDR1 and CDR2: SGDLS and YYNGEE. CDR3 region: CASSVDPRGGLGEQYF. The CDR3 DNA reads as TGTGCCAGCAGCGTAGATCCCCGGGGGGGCCTGGGCGAGCAGTACTTC.

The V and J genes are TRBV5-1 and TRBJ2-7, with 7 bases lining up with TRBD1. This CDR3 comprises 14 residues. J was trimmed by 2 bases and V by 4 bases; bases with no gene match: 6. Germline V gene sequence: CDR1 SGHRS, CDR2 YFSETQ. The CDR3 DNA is TGCGCCAGCAGCACCGTACAGGGGCCCTACGAGCAGTACTTC. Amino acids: CASSTVQGPYEQYF. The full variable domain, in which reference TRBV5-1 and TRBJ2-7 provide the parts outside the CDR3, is KAGVTQTPRYLIKTRGQQVTLSCSPISGHRSVSWYQQTPGQGLQFLFEYFSETQRNKGNFPGRFSGRQFSNSRSEMNVSTLELGDSALYLCASSTVQGPYEQYFGPGTRLTVT.

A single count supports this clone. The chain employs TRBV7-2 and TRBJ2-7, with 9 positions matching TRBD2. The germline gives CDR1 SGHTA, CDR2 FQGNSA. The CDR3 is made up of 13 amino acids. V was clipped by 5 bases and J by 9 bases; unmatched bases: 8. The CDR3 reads CASSRDGAGGQYF. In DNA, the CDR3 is TGTGCCAGCAGCCGAGACGGAGCGGGGGGGCAGTACTTC.

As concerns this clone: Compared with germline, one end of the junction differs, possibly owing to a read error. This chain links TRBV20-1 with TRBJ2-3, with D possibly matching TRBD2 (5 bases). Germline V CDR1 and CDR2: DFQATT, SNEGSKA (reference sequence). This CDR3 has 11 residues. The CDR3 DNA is TGCAGTGCTAGGTCCCGGACTCGGGTGAATTTT. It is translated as CSARSRTRVNF.

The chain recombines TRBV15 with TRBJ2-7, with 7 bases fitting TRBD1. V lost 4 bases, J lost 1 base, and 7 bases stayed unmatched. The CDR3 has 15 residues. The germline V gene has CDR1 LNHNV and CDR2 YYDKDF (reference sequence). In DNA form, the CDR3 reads TGTGCCACCAGCAAAATGGGACAGCGATCCTACGAGCAGTACTTC. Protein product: CATSKMGQRSYEQYF.

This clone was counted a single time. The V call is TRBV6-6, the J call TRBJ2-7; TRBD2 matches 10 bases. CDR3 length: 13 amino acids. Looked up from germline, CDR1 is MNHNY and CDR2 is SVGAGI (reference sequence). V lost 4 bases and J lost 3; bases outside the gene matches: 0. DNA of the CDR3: TGTGCCAGCAGTTTAGCGGGGGGCTACGAGCAGTACTTC. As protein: CASSLAGGYEQYF.

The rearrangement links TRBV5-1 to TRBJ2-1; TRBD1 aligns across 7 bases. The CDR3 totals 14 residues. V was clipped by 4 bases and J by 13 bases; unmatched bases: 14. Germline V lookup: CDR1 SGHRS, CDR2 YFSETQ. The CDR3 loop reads CASSPPNRQGIQFF. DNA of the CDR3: TGCGCCAGCAGCCCGCCGAACCGACAGGGAATACAGTTCTTC.

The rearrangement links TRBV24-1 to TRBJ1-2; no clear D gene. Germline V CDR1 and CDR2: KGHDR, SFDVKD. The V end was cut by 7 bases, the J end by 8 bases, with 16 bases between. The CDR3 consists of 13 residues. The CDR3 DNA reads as TGTGCCACCAGCTTCACCGGAGGGCTGGGCTACACCTTC. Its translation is CATSFTGGLGYTF.

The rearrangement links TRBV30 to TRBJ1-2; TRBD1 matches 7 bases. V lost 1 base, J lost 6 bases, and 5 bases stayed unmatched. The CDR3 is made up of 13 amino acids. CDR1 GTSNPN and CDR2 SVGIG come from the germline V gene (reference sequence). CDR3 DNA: TGTGCCTGGAGTGAGTCTAGGGGGCATGGCTACACCTTC. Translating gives CAWSESRGHGYTF.

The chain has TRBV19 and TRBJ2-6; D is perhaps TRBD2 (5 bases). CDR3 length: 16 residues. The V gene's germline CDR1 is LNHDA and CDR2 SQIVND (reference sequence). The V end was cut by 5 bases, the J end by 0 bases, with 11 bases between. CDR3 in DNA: TGTGCCAGTAGTCTCGGCGCGGGCTCTGGGGCCAACGTCCTGACTTTC. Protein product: CASSLGAGSGANVLTF.

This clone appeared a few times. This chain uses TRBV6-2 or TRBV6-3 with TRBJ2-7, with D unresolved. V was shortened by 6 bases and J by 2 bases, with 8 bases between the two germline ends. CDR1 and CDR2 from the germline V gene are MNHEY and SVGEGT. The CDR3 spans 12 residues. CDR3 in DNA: TGTGCCAGCAGCAGTACAACCTACGAGCAGTACTTC. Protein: CASSSTTYEQYF.

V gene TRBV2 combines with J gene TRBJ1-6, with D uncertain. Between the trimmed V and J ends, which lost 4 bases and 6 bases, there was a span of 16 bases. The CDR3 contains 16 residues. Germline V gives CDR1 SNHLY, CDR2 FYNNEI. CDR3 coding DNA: TGTGCCAGCAGTGGGTTCGGAACCACGGGTAATTCACCCCTCCACTTT. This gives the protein CASSGFGTTGNSPLHF.

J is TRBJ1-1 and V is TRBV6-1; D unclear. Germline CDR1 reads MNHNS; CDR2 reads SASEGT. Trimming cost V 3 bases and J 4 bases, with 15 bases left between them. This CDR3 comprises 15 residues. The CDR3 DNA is TGTGCCAGCAGTGATAGAGGGTACCTAGGCACTGAAGCTTTCTTT. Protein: CASSDRGYLGTEAFF.

CDR3 sequence: CASTGGGSPLHF. The CDR3 DNA follows: TGTGCCTCTACAGGGGGAGGTTCACCCCTCCACTTT. The chain employs TRBV28 and TRBJ1-6, with 8 bases matching TRBD1. Germline CDR1 is MDHEN and CDR2 is SYDVKM. CDR3 length: 12 residues. Unmatched junction bases numbered 6, after V lost 11 bases and J lost 9 bases.

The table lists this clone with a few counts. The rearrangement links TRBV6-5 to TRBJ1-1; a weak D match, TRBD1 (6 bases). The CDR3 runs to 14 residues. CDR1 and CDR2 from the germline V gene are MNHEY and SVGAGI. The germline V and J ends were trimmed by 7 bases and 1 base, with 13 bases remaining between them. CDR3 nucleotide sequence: TGTGCCAGCACCTTTGGACAGCAGAACACTGAAGCTTTCTTT. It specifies CASTFGQQNTEAFF.

The chain's CDR3 is CASTPDLGASYEQYF. The CDR3 coding sequence is TGTGCCAGCACCCCGGATCTAGGGGCCTCCTACGAGCAGTACTTC. V and J are TRBV6-5 and TRBJ2-7, with D tentatively TRBD1 (5 bases). Germline CDR1 and CDR2: MNHEY and SVGAGI. The CDR3 covers 15 residues. V lost 7 bases and J lost 0, with 16 bases in between.

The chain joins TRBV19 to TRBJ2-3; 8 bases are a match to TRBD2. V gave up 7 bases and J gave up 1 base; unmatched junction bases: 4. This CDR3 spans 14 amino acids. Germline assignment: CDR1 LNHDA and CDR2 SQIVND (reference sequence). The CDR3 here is CASKVRGGTDTQYF. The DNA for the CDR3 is TGTGCCAGTAAGGTGCGGGGGGGCACAGATACGCAGTATTTT.

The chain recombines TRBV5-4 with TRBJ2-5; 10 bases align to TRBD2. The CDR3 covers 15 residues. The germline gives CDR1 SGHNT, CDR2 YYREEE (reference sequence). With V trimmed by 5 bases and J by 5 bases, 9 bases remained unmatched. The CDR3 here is CASSRTSGPQETQYF. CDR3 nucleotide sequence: TGTGCCAGCAGTCGGACTAGCGGTCCTCAGGAGACCCAGTACTTC.

For the CDR3, the DNA is TGCGCCAGCAGCCCCCTGGTGGGGGGGACAGATACGCAGTATTTT. It encodes CASSPLVGGTDTQYF. The V gene is TRBV5-1, the J gene TRBJ2-3; 7 bases line up with TRBD2. The ends lost 4 bases at V and 3 bases at J; junction bases unmatched: 8. The CDR3 consists of 15 residues. In germline, CDR1 is SGHRS, CDR2 YFSETQ.

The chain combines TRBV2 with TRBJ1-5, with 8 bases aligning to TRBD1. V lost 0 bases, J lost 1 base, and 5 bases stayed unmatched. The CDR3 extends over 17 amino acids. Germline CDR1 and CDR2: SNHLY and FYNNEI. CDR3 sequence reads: CASSEARTGRSNQPQHF. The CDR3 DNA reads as TGTGCCAGCAGTGAAGCAAGGACAGGGCGAAGCAATCAGCCCCAGCATTTT.

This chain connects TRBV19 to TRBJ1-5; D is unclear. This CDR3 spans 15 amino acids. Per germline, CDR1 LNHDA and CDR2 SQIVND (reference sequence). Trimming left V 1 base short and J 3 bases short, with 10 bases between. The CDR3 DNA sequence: TGTGCCAGTAGTATAGCACCCTATAACAATCAGCCCCAGCATTTT. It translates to CASSIAPYNNQPQHF.

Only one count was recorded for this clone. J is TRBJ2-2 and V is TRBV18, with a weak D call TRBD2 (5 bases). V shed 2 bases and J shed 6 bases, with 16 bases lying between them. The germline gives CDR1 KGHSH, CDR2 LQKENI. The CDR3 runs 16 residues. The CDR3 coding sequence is TGTGCCAGCTCACCAAGTTCTCTAGCCGGGGCCGGGGAGCTGTTTTTT. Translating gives CASSPSSLAGAGELFF.

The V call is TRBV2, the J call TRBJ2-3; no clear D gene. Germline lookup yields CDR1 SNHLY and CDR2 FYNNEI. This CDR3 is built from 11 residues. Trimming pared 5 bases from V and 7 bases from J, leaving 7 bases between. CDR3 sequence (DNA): TGTGCCAGCAGTTATTCGTATACGCAGTATTTT. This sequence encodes CASSYSYTQYF.